This TCR beta chain was retrieved from a study of T cell responses to AZD1222 COVID-19 vaccine. General observations from the study: Seropositive status at baseline applied to only five to seven AZD1222 recipients.

Assay: immunoSEQ multiplex PCR; the TCRdb copy retains only in-frame clones and omits some. The table includes some 170,000 clones, 85% to 95% detected once. A word on this clone: What it binds is unknown.

CDR3 length equals 19 residues. This receptor was identified in an adult in good health. This specimen was peripheral blood, taken on day 0 of AZD1222 vaccination. This sequence joins TRBV7-5 and TRBJ1-2. TRBV7-5 is noted as a pseudogene. The CDR3 region is CARSSARGVFANPNYGYTF. Here the CDR3 DNA reads TGTGCCAGAAGCTCGGCAAGGGGGGTCTTCGCCAATCCTAACTATGGCTACACCTTC.